This is a list of T cell receptor beta chains from one sample in a study of blood T cell repertoires in COVID-19. The protocol was immunoSEQ multiplex PCR, while the TCRdb copy is restricted to in-frame clones and leaves out a portion. The sample holds around 270,000 clones, about 90% seen once. The sequenced sample was PBMCs or T cells enriched from blood (not recorded which). The receptors derive from a woman in her forties who had been exposed to COVID-19. The CDR3 runs from the conserved cysteine through the conserved F or W. Fields, in order: D gene, J gene, clone size, V gene, CDR3 protein, CDR3 DNA. D genes are given only for firm matches. Clone size is not always given. Where it is, it says once, few, many or a class for expanded clones.

. TRBJ1-2 . TRBV19 CASSTLLTVNYGYTF TGTGCCAGTAGTACTCTCCTGACAGTAAACTATGGCTACACCTTC
TRBD1 TRBJ1-5 . TRBV6-2/TRBV6-3 CASSLLDRGLQPQHF TGTGCCAGCAGCTTACTGGACAGGGGGCTTCAGCCCCAGCATTTT
. TRBJ2-3 . TRBV15 CATSRDWTLDTQYF TGTGCCACCAGCAGAGACTGGACACTAGATACGCAGTATTTT
. TRBJ1-2 . TRBV12-3/TRBV12-4 CASSRTAGYTF TGTGCCAGCAGCAGGACTGCCGGCTACACCTTC
TRBD2 TRBJ2-5 . TRBV7-9 CASSFALAGGLGETQYF TGTGCCAGCAGCTTCGCCCTAGCGGGAGGGTTGGGGGAGACCCAGTACTTC
. TRBJ2-3 once TRBV15 CATSRDLDSRSTDTQYF TGTGCCACCAGCAGAGATTTAGACTCCCGAAGCACAGATACGCAGTATTTT
TRBD2 TRBJ2-3 . TRBV9 CASSAREASGSTSTDTQYF TGTGCCAGCAGCGCCAGGGAGGCTAGCGGGTCGACTAGCACAGATACGCAGTATTTT
TRBD1 TRBJ1-5 . TRBV7-8 CASSLRDRVNQPQHF TGTGCCAGCAGCCTCCGGGACAGGGTCAATCAGCCCCAGCATTTT
. TRBJ1-2 . TRBV6-5 CASNLNYGYTF TGTGCCAGCAATCTCAACTATGGCTACACCTTC
. TRBJ1-2 . TRBV4-3 CASSQGDYGYTF TGCGCCAGCAGCCAAGGAGATTATGGCTACACCTTC
TRBD2 TRBJ2-6 . TRBV10-3 CAISKTLAGGFSGANVLTF TGTGCCATCAGTAAGACACTAGCGGGGGGTTTCTCTGGGGCCAACGTCCTGACTTTC
. TRBJ1-4 . TRBV2 CASSTQGLVREKLFF TGTGCCAGCAGTACGCAGGGGCTGGTTCGTGAAAAACTGTTTTTT
TRBD2 TRBJ2-1 few TRBV19 CASSMWTSGKGFGEQFF TGTGCCAGTAGTATGTGGACTAGCGGGAAGGGATTTGGTGAGCAGTTCTTC
TRBD1 TRBJ1-2 . TRBV29-1 CSADRGGDGYTF TGCAGCGCAGACAGGGGAGGAGATGGCTACACCTTC
TRBD2 TRBJ2-3 . TRBV2 CASSVGSGGRTDTQYF TGTGCCAGCAGTGTAGGTAGCGGGGGCCGCACAGATACGCAGTATTTT
TRBD1 TRBJ1-1 . TRBV19 CASSGQGFSEAFF TGTGCCAGTTCGGGACAGGGTTTCTCTGAAGCTTTCTTT
TRBD1 TRBJ1-4 . TRBV18 CASSRDRGREKLFF TGTGCCAGCTCACGGGACAGGGGAAGAGAAAAACTGTTTTTT
. TRBJ1-2 . TRBV27 CASSLTGFFAYGYTF TGTGCCAGCAGTCTCACAGGGTTCTTTGCCTATGGCTACACCTTC
. TRBJ1-3 . TRBV21-1 CASSSSFHRGPRNTIYF TGTGCCAGCAGCTCAAGTTTCCACAGGGGGCCTCGAAACACCATATATTTT
TRBD1 TRBJ2-6 once TRBV6-5 CASKGQVSGANVLTF TGTGCCAGCAAGGGACAGGTATCCGGGGCCAACGTCCTGACTTTC
. TRBJ1-4 . TRBV11-1 CASSLGATNEKLFF TGTGCCAGCAGCTTAGGCGCAACTAATGAAAAACTGTTTTTT
. TRBJ2-3 . TRBV7-3 CASRSQGEADTQYF TGTGCCAGCAGGTCACAGGGAGAGGCAGATACGCAGTATTTT
TRBD2 TRBJ2-5 . TRBV3-1/TRBV3-2 CASSQRKPTSGRWRETQYF TGTGCCAGCAGCCAAAGAAAACCGACTAGCGGGAGATGGAGAGAGACCCAGTACTTC
. TRBJ2-3 . TRBV11-1 CASSLGRFDTQYF TGTGCCAGCAGCTTGGGGAGGTTCGATACGCAGTATTTT
TRBD2 TRBJ2-3 once TRBV6-1 CASSEIGGALDTQYF TGTGCCAGCAGTGAGATCGGGGGGGCCTTGGATACGCAGTATTTT
TRBD1 TRBJ1-3 . TRBV28 CASSPTTGPGNTIYF TGTGCCAGCAGTCCGACGACAGGGCCTGGAAACACCATATATTTT
. TRBJ1-2 . TRBV7-8 CASSFGVSNYGYTF TGTGCCAGCAGCTTTGGTGTCAGTAACTATGGCTACACCTTC
TRBD1 TRBJ1-1 . TRBV7-9 CASSSGQGPLEAFF TGTGCCAGCAGCTCTGGACAGGGACCGCTTGAAGCTTTCTTT
. TRBJ1-3 . TRBV23-1 CAQNDDWSSGNTIYF TGCGCCCAAAATGACGACTGGAGCTCTGGAAACACCATATATTTT
. TRBJ1-2 . TRBV27 CASSPSSGEAHYGYTF TGTGCCAGCAGTCCCTCCTCAGGGGAAGCCCACTATGGCTACACCTTC
TRBD1 TRBJ2-5 . TRBV5-1 CASSLWTGQETQYF TGCGCCAGCAGCCTGTGGACAGGGCAAGAGACCCAGTACTTC
. TRBJ1-2 . TRBV29-1 CSVVAGSYGYTF TGCAGCGTTGTTGCCGGGAGCTATGGCTACACCTTC
TRBD1 TRBJ2-3 once TRBV10-3 CAIRGQGFTDTQYF TGTGCCATCAGGGGACAGGGGTTCACAGATACGCAGTATTTT
. TRBJ2-3 . TRBV6-5 CASSKGPGPTQYF TGTGCCAGCAGTAAGGGGCCCGGGCCTACGCAGTATTTT
. TRBJ1-3 . TRBV25-1 CASSDGRNSGNTIYF TGTGCCAGCAGTGATGGGAGAAACTCTGGAAACACCATATATTTT
TRBD2 TRBJ2-2 . TRBV7-3 CASRRGGTSGGELFF TGTGCCAGCAGACGCGGTGGGACTAGCGGCGGGGAGCTGTTTTTT
. TRBJ1-3 once TRBV11-2 CASSVPAGSGNTIYF TGTGCCAGCAGCGTTCCTGCAGGCTCTGGAAACACCATATATTTT
. TRBJ2-2 few TRBV29-1 CSVVYPNTGELFF TGCAGCGTTGTTTATCCGAACACCGGGGAGCTGTTTTTT
TRBD1 TRBJ1-1 . TRBV5-1 CASRIQPGQGSFF TGTGCCAGCAGGATACAACCGGGACAGGGATCTTTCTTT
. TRBJ1-4 . TRBV20-1 CSATGEKLFF TGCAGTGCTACAGGGGAAAAACTGTTTTTT
TRBD2 TRBJ2-3 once TRBV4-3 CASSRGTSSYTLTDTQYF TGCGCCAGCAGCCGCGGGACTAGCAGTTACACATTGACAGATACGCAGTATTTT
TRBD1 TRBJ1-5 . TRBV30 CAWSAGQGVKPQHF TGTGCCTGGAGTGCGGGACAGGGGGTGAAGCCCCAGCATTTT
. TRBJ1-5 . TRBV4-3 CASSQGPDTGQPQHF TGCGCCAGCAGCCAAGGTCCTGACACAGGGCAGCCCCAGCATTTT
. TRBJ2-1 . TRBV4-1 CASSQERANEQFF TGCGCCAGCAGCCAAGAGCGGGCTAATGAGCAGTTCTTC
. TRBJ1-1 . TRBV19 CASSRTVKNTEAFF TGTGCCAGTAGCCGGACAGTTAAGAACACTGAAGCTTTCTTT